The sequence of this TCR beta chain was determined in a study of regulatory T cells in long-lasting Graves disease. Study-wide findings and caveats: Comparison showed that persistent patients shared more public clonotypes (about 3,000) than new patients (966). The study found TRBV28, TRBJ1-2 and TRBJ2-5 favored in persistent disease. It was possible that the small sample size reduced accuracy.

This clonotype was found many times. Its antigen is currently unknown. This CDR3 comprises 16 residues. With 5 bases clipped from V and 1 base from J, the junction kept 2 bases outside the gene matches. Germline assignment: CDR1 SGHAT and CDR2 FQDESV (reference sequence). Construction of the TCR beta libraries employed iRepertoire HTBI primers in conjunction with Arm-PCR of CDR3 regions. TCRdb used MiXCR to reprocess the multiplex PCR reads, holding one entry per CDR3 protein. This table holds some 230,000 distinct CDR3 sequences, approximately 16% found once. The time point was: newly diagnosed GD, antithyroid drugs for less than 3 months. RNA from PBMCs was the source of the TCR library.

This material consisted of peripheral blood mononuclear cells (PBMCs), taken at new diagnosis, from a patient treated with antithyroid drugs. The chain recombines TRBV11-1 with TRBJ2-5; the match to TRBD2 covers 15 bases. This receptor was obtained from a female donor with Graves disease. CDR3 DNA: TGTGCCAGCAGCAAGGGACTAGCGGGAGGCCAAGAGACCCAGTACTTC. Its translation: CASSKGLAGGQETQYF.